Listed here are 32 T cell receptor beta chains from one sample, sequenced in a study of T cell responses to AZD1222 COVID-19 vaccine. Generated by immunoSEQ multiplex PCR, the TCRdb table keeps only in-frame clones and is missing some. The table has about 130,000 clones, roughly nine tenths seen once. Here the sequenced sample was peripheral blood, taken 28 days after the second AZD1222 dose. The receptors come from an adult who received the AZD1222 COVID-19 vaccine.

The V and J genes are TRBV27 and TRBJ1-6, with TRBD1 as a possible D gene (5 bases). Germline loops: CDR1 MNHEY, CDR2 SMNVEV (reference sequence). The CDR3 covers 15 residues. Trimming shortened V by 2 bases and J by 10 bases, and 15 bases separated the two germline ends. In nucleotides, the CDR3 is TGTGCCAGCAGTTTAAACCGTGGGCCAGGGTCACCCCTCCACTTT. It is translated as CASSLNRGPGSPLHF.

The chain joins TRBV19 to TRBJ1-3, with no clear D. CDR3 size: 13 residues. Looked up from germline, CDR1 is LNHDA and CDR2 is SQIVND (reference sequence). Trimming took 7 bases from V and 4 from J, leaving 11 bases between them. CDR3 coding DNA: TGTGCCAGTACCCGGACCGGAGGAAACACCATATATTTT. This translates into CASTRTGGNTIYF.

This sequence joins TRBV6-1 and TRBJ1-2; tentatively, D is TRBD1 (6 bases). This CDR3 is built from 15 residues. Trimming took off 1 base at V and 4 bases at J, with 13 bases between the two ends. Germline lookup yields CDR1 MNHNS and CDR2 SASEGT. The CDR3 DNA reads TGTGCCAGCAGTGAAGAACGGGGGGCTGGCTATGGCTACACCTTC. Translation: CASSEERGAGYGYTF.

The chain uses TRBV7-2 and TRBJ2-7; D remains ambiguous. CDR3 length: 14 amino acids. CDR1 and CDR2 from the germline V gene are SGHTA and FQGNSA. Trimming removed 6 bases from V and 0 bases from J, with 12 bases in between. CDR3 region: CASRPIYVSYEQYF. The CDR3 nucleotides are TGTGCCAGCAGACCCATATACGTCTCCTACGAGCAGTACTTC.

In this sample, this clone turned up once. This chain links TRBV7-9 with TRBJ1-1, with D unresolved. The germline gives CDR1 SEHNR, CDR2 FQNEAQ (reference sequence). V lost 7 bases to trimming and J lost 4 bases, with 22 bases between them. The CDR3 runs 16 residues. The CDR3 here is CASTRTPDPRGTEAFF. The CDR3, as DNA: TGTGCCAGCACCCGAACCCCAGACCCCCGAGGCACTGAAGCTTTCTTT.

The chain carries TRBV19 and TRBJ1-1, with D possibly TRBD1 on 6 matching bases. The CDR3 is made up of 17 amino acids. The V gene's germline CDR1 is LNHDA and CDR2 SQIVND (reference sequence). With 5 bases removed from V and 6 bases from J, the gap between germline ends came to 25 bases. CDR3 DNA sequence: TGTGCCAGTAGTCCCTTAGGGGGTGCTCTGGGAGGGGCTGAAGCTTTCTTT. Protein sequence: CASSPLGGALGGAEAFF.

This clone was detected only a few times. The CDR3 DNA follows: TGTGCCAGCAGCCAAGGACAGTCGAACACTGAAGCTTTCTTT. It specifies CASSQGQSNTEAFF. The V and J genes are TRBV3-1 (or the pseudogene TRBV3-2) and TRBJ1-1; D perhaps matches TRBD1 (5 bases). The germline V gene encodes CDR1 LGHDT and CDR2 YNNKEL (reference sequence). The ends were cut back, 1 base at V and 1 base at J, with 7 bases in the middle. CDR3 length equals 14 residues.

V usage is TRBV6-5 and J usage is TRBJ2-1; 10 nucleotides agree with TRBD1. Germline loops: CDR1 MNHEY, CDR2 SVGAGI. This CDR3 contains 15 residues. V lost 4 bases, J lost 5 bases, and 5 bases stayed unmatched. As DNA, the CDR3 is TGTGCCAGCAGTTTCGGGACAGGGGTCCACAATGAGCAGTTCTTC. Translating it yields CASSFGTGVHNEQFF.

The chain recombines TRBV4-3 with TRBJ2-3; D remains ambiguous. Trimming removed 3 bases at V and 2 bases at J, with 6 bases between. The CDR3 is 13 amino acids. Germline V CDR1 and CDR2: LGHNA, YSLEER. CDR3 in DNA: TGCGCCAGCAGCCATCAAACCACAGATACGCAGTATTTT. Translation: CASSHQTTDTQYF.

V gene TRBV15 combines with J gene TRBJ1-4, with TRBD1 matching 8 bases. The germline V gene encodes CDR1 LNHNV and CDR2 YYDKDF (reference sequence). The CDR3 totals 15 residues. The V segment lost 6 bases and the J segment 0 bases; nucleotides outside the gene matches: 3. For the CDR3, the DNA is TGTGCCACCAGACGACAGGGGACAACTAATGAAAAACTGTTTTTT. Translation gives CATRRQGTTNEKLFF.

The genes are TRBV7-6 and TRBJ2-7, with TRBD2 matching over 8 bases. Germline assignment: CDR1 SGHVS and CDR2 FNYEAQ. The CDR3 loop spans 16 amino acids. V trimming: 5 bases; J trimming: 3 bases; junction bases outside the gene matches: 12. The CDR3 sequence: CASSPGGGMDYYEQYF. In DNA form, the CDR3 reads TGTGCCAGCAGCCCCGGGGGGGGGATGGACTACTACGAGCAGTACTTC.

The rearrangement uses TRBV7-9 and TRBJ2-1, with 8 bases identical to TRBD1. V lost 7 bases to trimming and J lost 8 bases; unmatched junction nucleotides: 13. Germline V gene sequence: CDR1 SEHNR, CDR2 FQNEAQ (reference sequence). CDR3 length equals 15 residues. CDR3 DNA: TGTGCCAGCACCTTCTGGACAGACAGGGGAGATGAGCAGTTCTTC. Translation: CASTFWTDRGDEQFF. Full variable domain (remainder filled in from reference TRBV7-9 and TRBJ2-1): DTGVSQNPRHKITKRGQNVTFRCDPISEHNRLYWYRQTLGQGPEFLTYFQNEAQLEKSRLLSDRFSAERPKGSFSTLEIQRTEQGDSAMYLCASTFWTDRGDEQFFGPGTRLTVL.

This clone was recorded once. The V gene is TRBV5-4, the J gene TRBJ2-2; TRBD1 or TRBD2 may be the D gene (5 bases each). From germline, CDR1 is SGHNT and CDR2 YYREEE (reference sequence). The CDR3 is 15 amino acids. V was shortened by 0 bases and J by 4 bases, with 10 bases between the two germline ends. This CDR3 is CASSLGGYLTGELFF. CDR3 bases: TGTGCCAGCAGCTTGGGGGGGTACCTCACCGGGGAGCTGTTTTTT.

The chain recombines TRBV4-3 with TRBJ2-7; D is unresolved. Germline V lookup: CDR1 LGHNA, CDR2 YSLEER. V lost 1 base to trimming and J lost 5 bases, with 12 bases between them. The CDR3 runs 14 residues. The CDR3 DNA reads TGCGCCAGCAGCCAAGCCCCAACCGTGGACGAGCAGTACTTC. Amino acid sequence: CASSQAPTVDEQYF.

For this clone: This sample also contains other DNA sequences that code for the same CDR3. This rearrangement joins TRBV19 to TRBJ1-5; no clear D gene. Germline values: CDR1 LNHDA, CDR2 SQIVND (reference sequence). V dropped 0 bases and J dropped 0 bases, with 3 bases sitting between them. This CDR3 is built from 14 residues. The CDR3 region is CASSIERSNQPQHF. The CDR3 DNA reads TGTGCCAGTAGTATAGAACGTAGCAATCAGCCCCAGCATTTT.

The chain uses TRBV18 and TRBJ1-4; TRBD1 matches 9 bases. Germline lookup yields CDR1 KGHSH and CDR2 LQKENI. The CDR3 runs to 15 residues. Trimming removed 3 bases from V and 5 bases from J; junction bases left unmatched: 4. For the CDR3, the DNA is TGTGCCAGCTCACCTTCGACAGGGGGAAATGAAAAACTGTTTTTT. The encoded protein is CASSPSTGGNEKLFF.

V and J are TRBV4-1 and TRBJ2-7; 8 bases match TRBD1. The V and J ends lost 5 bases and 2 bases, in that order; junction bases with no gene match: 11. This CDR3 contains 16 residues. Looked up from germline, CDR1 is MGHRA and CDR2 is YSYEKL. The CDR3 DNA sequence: TGCGCCAGCAGCTTCCTACAGGGGGAGTCCCCCTACGAGCAGTACTTC. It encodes CASSFLQGESPYEQYF.

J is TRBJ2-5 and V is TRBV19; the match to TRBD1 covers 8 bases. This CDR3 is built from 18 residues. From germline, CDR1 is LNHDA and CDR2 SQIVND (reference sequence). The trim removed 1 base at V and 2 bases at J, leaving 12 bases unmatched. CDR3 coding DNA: TGTGCCAGTAGTATAGGGACAGGGATTCGGGGGCCGCAAGAGACCCAGTACTTC. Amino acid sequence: CASSIGTGIRGPQETQYF.

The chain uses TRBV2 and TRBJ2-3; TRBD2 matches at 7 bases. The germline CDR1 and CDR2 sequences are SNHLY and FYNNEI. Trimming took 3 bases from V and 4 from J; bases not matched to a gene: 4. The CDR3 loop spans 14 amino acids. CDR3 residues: CASSDGRGSDTQYF. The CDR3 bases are TGTGCCAGCAGTGATGGGCGGGGGTCAGATACGCAGTATTTT.

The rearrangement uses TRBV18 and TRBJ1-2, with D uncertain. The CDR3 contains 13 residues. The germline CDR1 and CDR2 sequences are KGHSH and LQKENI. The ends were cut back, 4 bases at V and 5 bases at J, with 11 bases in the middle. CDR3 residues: CASSREPFYGYTF. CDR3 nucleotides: TGTGCCAGCTCACGGGAACCCTTTTATGGCTACACCTTC.

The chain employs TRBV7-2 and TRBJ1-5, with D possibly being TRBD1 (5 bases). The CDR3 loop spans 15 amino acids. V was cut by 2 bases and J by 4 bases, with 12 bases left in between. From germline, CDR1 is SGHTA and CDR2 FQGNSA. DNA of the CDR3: TGTGCCAGCAGCTTACTTTCTGGGGGGAATCAGCCCCAGCATTTT. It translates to CASSLLSGGNQPQHF.

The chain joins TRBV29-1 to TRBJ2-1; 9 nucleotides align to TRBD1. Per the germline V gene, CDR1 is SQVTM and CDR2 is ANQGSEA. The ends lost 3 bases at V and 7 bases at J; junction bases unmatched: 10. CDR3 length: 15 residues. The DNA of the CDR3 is TGCAGCGTTGATGCCGACAGGGGGTCGATTAATGAGCAGTTCTTC. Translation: CSVDADRGSINEQFF.

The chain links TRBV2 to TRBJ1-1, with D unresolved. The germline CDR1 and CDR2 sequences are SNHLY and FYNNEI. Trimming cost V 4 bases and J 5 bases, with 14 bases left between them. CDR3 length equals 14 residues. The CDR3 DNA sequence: TGTGCCAGCAGTGCCCAGGTAACACGGACTGAAGCTTTCTTT. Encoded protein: CASSAQVTRTEAFF.

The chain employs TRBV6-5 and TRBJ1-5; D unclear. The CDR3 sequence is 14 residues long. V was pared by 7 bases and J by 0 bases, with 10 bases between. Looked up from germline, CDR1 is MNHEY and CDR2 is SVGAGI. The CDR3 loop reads CASTLGDSNQPQHF. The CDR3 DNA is TGTGCCAGCACCCTCGGGGATAGCAATCAGCCCCAGCATTTT.

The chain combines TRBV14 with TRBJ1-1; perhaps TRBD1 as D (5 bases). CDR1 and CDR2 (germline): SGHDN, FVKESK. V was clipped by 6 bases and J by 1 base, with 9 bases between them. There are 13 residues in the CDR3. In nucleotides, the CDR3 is TGTGCCAGCAGTGCCCAGGGGAACACTGAAGCTTTCTTT. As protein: CASSAQGNTEAFF.

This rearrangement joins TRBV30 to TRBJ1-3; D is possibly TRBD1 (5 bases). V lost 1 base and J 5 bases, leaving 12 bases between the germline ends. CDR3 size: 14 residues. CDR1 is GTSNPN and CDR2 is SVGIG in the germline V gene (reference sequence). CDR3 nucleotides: TGTGCCTGGAGTGGGGGGGAGTGGCGAAACACCATATATTTT. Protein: CAWSGGEWRNTIYF.

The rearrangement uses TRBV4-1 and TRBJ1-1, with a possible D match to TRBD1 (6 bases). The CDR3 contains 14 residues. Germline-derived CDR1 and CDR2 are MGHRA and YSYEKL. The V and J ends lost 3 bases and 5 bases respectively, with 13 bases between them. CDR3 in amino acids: CASSHVGRGTEAFF. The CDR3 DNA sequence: TGCGCCAGCAGCCATGTAGGGAGGGGGACTGAAGCTTTCTTT.

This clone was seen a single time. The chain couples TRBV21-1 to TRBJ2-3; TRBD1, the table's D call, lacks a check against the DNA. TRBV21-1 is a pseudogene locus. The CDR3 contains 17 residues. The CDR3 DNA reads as TGTGCCAGCAGCAAATTCGGCGGACAGGAAGCAAAAGATACGCAGTATTTT. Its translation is CASSKFGGQEAKDTQYF.

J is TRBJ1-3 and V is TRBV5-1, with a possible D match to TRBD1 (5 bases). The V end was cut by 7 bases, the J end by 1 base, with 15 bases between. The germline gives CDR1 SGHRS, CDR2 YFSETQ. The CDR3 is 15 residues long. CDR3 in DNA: TGCGCCAGCGGGGCTGCAGGAGGGTCTGGAAACACCATATATTTT. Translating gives CASGAAGGSGNTIYF.

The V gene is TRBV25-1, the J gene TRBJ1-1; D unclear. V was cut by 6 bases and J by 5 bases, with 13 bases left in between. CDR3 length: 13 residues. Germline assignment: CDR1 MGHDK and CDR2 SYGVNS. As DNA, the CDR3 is TGTGCCAGCAGCCGGGAGCGAGGAACTGAAGCTTTCTTT. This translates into CASSRERGTEAFF.

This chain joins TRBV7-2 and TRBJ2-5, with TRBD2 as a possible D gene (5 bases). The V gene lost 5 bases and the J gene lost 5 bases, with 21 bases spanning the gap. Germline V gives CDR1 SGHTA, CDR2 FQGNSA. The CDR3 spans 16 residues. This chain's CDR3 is CASSPGLRAFGETQYF. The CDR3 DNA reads TGTGCCAGCAGCCCCGGCCTGCGGGCCTTTGGGGAGACCCAGTACTTC.

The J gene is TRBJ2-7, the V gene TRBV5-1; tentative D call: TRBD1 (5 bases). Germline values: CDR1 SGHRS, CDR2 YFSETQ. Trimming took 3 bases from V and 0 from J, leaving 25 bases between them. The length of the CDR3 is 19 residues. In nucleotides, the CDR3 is TGCGCCAGCAGCTCAAGACAGTCCGGCCCCCTTTTTGCCTCCTACGAGCAGTACTTC. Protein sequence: CASSSRQSGPLFASYEQYF.